This entry lists 21 T cell receptor beta chains sequenced from one sample in a study of cytomegalovirus exposure and HLA in healthy donors. It was with 60 Vbeta and 13 Jbeta primers that the PCR ran. Sequencing was performed with immunoSEQ multiplex PCR; in TCRdb, only in-frame clones are kept and a portion is missing. The profile shows about 130,000 clones, around 81% of them singletons. The sample consisted of PBMCs. The receptors derive from a man aged 18 to 29 in good health and CMV-seronegative.

This chain uses TRBV30 with TRBJ2-7, with 8 bases lining up with TRBD1. Unmatched junction bases numbered 8, after V lost 2 bases and J lost 5 bases. The length of the CDR3 is 14 residues. CDR1 is GTSNPN, CDR2 SVGIG, per germline (reference sequence). The CDR3 protein is CAWSLGTGGDEQYF. DNA of the CDR3: TGTGCCTGGAGTTTAGGGACAGGAGGAGACGAGCAGTACTTC.

V gene TRBV4-3 combines with J gene TRBJ2-1, with D maybe TRBD2 (5 bases). The CDR3 has 17 amino acids. CDR1 LGHNA and CDR2 YSLEER come from the germline V gene. V was clipped by 0 bases and J by 6 bases, with 18 bases between them. DNA for the CDR3: TGCGCCAGCAGCCAAGAAGGCAATACTAGAGTTAGCAATGAGCAGTTCTTC. Amino acids: CASSQEGNTRVSNEQFF.

V is TRBV18 and J is TRBJ2-1, with D maybe TRBD1 (6 bases). Germline V gives CDR1 KGHSH, CDR2 LQKENI. Trimming took 5 bases from V and 7 from J, leaving 6 bases between them. The CDR3 extends over 11 amino acids. As DNA, the CDR3 is TGTGCCAGCTCAGACAGGAATGAGCAGTTCTTC. It encodes CASSDRNEQFF.

This chain links TRBV5-1 with TRBJ1-1; D unresolved. V was cut by 1 base and J by 3 bases, with 7 bases left in between. This CDR3 contains 13 residues. CDR1 and CDR2 from the germline V gene are SGHRS and YFSETQ. The CDR3 region is CASSLNGDTEAFF. The CDR3 DNA reads as TGCGCCAGCAGCTTGAACGGAGACACTGAAGCTTTCTTT. Full variable domain (rest looked up from reference TRBV5-1 and TRBJ1-1): KAGVTQTPRYLIKTRGQQVTLSCSPISGHRSVSWYQQTPGQGLQFLFEYFSETQRNKGNFPGRFSGRQFSNSRSEMNVSTLELGDSALYLCASSLNGDTEAFFGQGTRLTVV.

This chain's CDR3 is CASGPQSDYGYTF. CDR3 bases: TGTGCTAGTGGTCCCCAAAGCGACTATGGCTACACCTTC. The chain joins TRBV12-5 to TRBJ1-2, with D unresolved. V was trimmed by 5 bases and J by 3 bases, leaving 10 bases between them. Germline V gives CDR1 LGHNT, CDR2 FRNRAP. This CDR3 comprises 13 residues.

The table lists this clone with a few counts. The chain is built from TRBV4-1 and TRBJ1-2, with a tentative D call TRBD1 (6 bases). Germline V lookup: CDR1 MGHRA, CDR2 YSYEKL. The CDR3 consists of 14 residues. Trimming pared 0 bases from V and 12 bases from J, leaving 17 bases between. The CDR3 loop is CASSQDQGIGMDTF. The CDR3 coding sequence is TGCGCCAGCAGCCAAGATCAGGGGATCGGAATGGACACCTTC.

The chain employs TRBV10-3 and TRBJ2-3; perhaps TRBD2 as D (6 bases). CDR1 and CDR2 (germline): ENHRY, SYGVKD. This CDR3 has 14 residues. Trimming stripped 6 bases from V and 0 bases from J, with 10 bases between. The CDR3: CAIREGTSTDTQYF. Written as DNA, the CDR3 is TGTGCCATCAGGGAGGGGACTAGCACAGATACGCAGTATTTT.

V is TRBV6-5 and J is TRBJ2-2, with D possibly TRBD1 on 5 matching bases. The CDR3 sequence is 14 residues long. Germline V gene sequence: CDR1 MNHEY, CDR2 SVGAGI. V lost 5 bases, J lost 6 bases, and 13 bases lay in between. CDR3 nucleotides: TGTGCCAGCAGTCTTGGGGCCGTAGCCGGGGAGCTGTTTTTT. Encoded protein: CASSLGAVAGELFF.

This chain's CDR3 is CASSIPGQATAGYTF. In nucleotides, the CDR3 is TGTGCCAGCAGCATTCCGGGACAGGCTACAGCTGGCTACACCTTC. This rearrangement joins TRBV5-6 to TRBJ1-2; 8 positions match TRBD1. This CDR3 has 15 residues. Germline lookup yields CDR1 SGHDT and CDR2 YYEEEE. J was trimmed by 7 bases and V by 4 bases; bases with no gene match: 12.

This chain joins TRBV7-9 and TRBJ1-2, with 7 bases lining up with TRBD1. Germline values: CDR1 SEHNR, CDR2 FQNEAQ (reference sequence). V trimming: 1 base; J trimming: 6 bases; junction bases outside the gene matches: 5. This CDR3 region has 14 residues. The CDR3 DNA reads TGTGCCAGCAGCTTAGTAGGGACAGAAGATGGCTACACCTTC. Amino acid sequence: CASSLVGTEDGYTF.

This clone was counted a few times. The chain is built from TRBV7-9 and TRBJ1-1; perhaps TRBD1 as D (5 bases). Germline V gene lookup returns CDR1 SEHNR and CDR2 FQNEAQ (reference sequence). CDR3 size: 17 residues. The V and J ends lost 2 bases and 6 bases respectively, with 22 bases between them. The CDR3 protein is CASSLLGAGRVGAEAFF. CDR3 nucleotide sequence: TGTGCCAGCAGCTTATTAGGGGCAGGGCGAGTAGGGGCTGAAGCTTTCTTT.

The V gene is TRBV28, the J gene TRBJ1-2; D gene unclear. Germline V gives CDR1 MDHEN, CDR2 SYDVKM. The CDR3 is 14 residues long. The CDR3 DNA reads TGTGGAACTACCAAATACCCAGCTTCAGATGGCTACACCTTC. It translates to CGTTKYPASDGYTF.

The rearrangement links TRBV5-4 to TRBJ2-7; D may be TRBD1 (6 bases). Germline V lookup: CDR1 SGHNT, CDR2 YYREEE (reference sequence). The CDR3 spans 14 residues. V was shortened by 3 bases and J by 4 bases, with 14 bases between the two germline ends. The CDR3 protein is CASSSTGTQYEQYF. The CDR3 DNA sequence: TGTGCCAGCAGCTCGACCGGGACACAATACGAGCAGTACTTC. The whole variable domain, filled in from reference TRBV5-4 and TRBJ2-7, reads ETGVTQSPTHLIKTRGQQVTLRCSSQSGHNTVSWYQQALGQGPQFIFQYYREEENGRGNFPPRFSGLQFPNYSSELNVNALELDDSALYLCASSSTGTQYEQYFGPGTRLTVT.

This rearrangement joins TRBV4-3 to TRBJ2-6; a possible D gene is TRBD1 (5 bases). V lost 4 bases to trimming and J lost 2 bases, with 21 bases between them. The CDR3 loop spans 19 amino acids. CDR1 is LGHNA, CDR2 YSLEER, per germline. CDR3 coding DNA: TGCGCCAGCAGCCGAGGTATGGGGCGGTCAGTCCCTGGGGCCAACGTCCTGACTTTC. Its protein product is CASSRGMGRSVPGANVLTF.

This rearrangement joins TRBV7-9 to TRBJ2-1; TRBD2 aligns across 14 bases. Germline values: CDR1 SEHNR, CDR2 FQNEAQ (reference sequence). This CDR3 region has 17 residues. Unmatched junction bases numbered 5, after V lost 4 bases and J lost 3 bases. The DNA of the CDR3 is TGTGCCAGCAGCTCCGGGACTAGCGGGGGTAACTACAATGAGCAGTTCTTC. As protein: CASSSGTSGGNYNEQFF.

The chain recombines TRBV11-2 with TRBJ1-3; 11 bases align to TRBD1. With V trimmed by 4 bases and J by 0 bases, 5 bases remained unmatched. This CDR3 region has 17 residues. Germline CDR1 and CDR2: SGHAT and FQNNGV. The CDR3 DNA sequence: TGTGCCAGCAGCTCGGGACAGGGGGGATACTCTGGAAACACCATATATTTT. Translating it yields CASSSGQGGYSGNTIYF.

The rearrangement joins TRBV6-1 to TRBJ1-2, with D possibly matching TRBD1 (5 bases). This CDR3 is 15 amino acids long. V was cut by 4 bases and J by 2 bases, with 14 bases left in between. Germline V lookup: CDR1 MNHNS, CDR2 SASEGT. CDR3 sequence reads: CASSAPKRGNYGYTF. The CDR3 DNA reads as TGTGCCAGCAGTGCCCCGAAAAGGGGAAACTATGGCTACACCTTC.

The table lists this clone with a count of one. The gene calls are TRBV15 and TRBJ1-5; 8 nucleotides align to TRBD1. The V segment lost 6 bases and the J segment 4 bases; nucleotides outside the gene matches: 8. CDR3 length equals 15 residues. Per germline, CDR1 LNHNV and CDR2 YYDKDF (reference sequence). The CDR3 DNA reads TGTGCCACCAGTATAACCCGGGACAGGAATCAGCCCCAGCATTTT. Its translation is CATSITRDRNQPQHF.

The CDR3 DNA follows: TGTGCCAGCAGCCCCTTCGGGACAGGGGCCTACGAGCAGTACTTC. Amino acid sequence: CASSPFGTGAYEQYF. This chain connects TRBV25-1 to TRBJ2-7; TRBD1 aligns across 10 bases. Germline loops: CDR1 MGHDK, CDR2 SYGVNS. The V segment lost 6 bases and the J segment 2 bases; nucleotides outside the gene matches: 7. This CDR3 comprises 15 residues.

The rearrangement uses TRBV7-2 and TRBJ1-3, with TRBD1 as a possible D gene (5 bases). The CDR3 contains 16 residues. V shed 0 bases and J shed 0 bases, with 9 bases lying between them. The germline gives CDR1 SGHTA, CDR2 FQGNSA. The CDR3 DNA is TGTGCCAGCAGCTTAGCAGGGGCTGACTCTGGAAACACCATATATTTT. It yields the protein CASSLAGADSGNTIYF. Using reference TRBV7-2 and TRBJ1-3 for the parts outside the CDR3, the full variable domain is GAGVSQSPSNKVTEKGKDVELRCDPISGHTALYWYRQSLGQGLEFLIYFQGNSAPDKSGLPSDRFSAERTGGSVSTLTIQRTQQEDSAVYLCASSLAGADSGNTIYFGEGSWLTVV.

The chain links TRBV4-3 to TRBJ1-1; D is unclear. Trimming shortened V by 0 bases and J by 2 bases, and 7 bases separated the two germline ends. The germline V gene encodes CDR1 LGHNA and CDR2 YSLEER. This CDR3 spans 14 amino acids. Written as DNA, the CDR3 is TGCGCCAGCAGCCAAGAGGCGGCCAACACTGAAGCTTTCTTT. Encoded protein: CASSQEAANTEAFF.